This T cell receptor (beta chain) derives from a study of T cell changes during pregnancy in multiple sclerosis. Some clones are missing from TCRdb's copy, which holds only in-frame ones; the method was immunoSEQ multiplex PCR. The table has about 60,000 clones, around 93% seen once. The CDR3 runs 16 residues. Germline V gene lookup returns CDR1 MDHEN and CDR2 SYDVKM. After removal of 4 bases from V and 11 bases from J, the junction contained 10 bases not matched to a gene. This chain connects TRBV28 to TRBJ2-5; 16 bases line up with TRBD2. This TCR came from a female donor with multiple sclerosis, enrolled in a pregnancy study. The sample here was CD4+ T cells from peripheral blood mononuclear cells, taken in the first trimester of pregnancy. This CDR3 reads CASSSPLGTSGGDQYF. The CDR3 region has the DNA TGTGCCAGCAGTTCCCCCCTTGGGACTAGCGGGGGGGATCAGTACTTC.